Following are 13 T cell receptor beta chains from one sample sequenced in a study of shared clonotypes between healthy human individuals. Method: immunoSEQ multiplex PCR; TCRdb's copy keeps in-frame clones and lacks some. The table lists about 1,800,000 clones, about 95% of them singletons, with 0.9% to 1.5% in the top ten. Terminally differentiated effector memory CD45RA+ cells were left out of the naive CD8 fraction, which was CD45RO-negative and positively selected for CCR7. The source material was naive CD8+ T cells sorted from blood. Receptors were obtained from a man younger than 30 in good health.

The rearrangement links TRBV9 to TRBJ2-1; 9 positions agree with TRBD1. Germline assignment: CDR1 SGDLS and CDR2 YYNGEE. Trimming cost V 3 bases and J 13 bases; bases outside gene matches: 5. This CDR3 region has 12 residues. CDR3: CASSGTGEDQFF. The CDR3 DNA reads TGTGCCAGCAGCGGGACAGGGGAGGATCAGTTCTTC.

V is TRBV2 and J is TRBJ1-1; D is perhaps TRBD1 (5 bases). This CDR3 has 13 amino acids. V lost 8 bases to trimming and J lost 3 bases, with 13 bases between them. CDR1 and CDR2 from the germline V gene are SNHLY and FYNNEI. The CDR3 sequence: CASRTGGDTEAFF. The CDR3 DNA is TGTGCCAGCCGTACAGGAGGTGACACTGAAGCTTTCTTT.

Turning to this clone: This specimen includes other DNA sequences encoding the same CDR3. This chain connects TRBV19 to TRBJ2-2, with no clear D. The V gene's germline CDR1 is LNHDA and CDR2 SQIVND (reference sequence). V lost 7 bases to trimming and J lost 4 bases, with 4 bases between them. This CDR3 region has 11 residues. CDR3 in DNA: TGTGCCAGTACTTTCACCGGGGAGCTGTTTTTT. Its translation is CASTFTGELFF. Full variable domain (outside the CDR3, taken from reference TRBV19 and TRBJ2-2): DGGITQSPKYLFRKEGQNVTLSCEQNLNHDAMYWYRQDPGQGLRLIYYSQIVNDFQKGDIAEGYSVSREKKESFPLTVTSAQKNPTAFYLCASTFTGELFFGEGSRLTVL.

V is TRBV7-2 and J is TRBJ2-2, with 10 bases identical to TRBD2. The V gene's germline CDR1 is SGHTA and CDR2 FQGNSA. The CDR3 is 16 residues long. V lost 8 bases and J lost 5; bases outside the gene matches: 11. CDR3 in DNA: TGTGCCAGCCCCCGGGTAGCGGGGGGCCAGACCGGGGAGCTGTTTTTT. It yields the protein CASPRVAGGQTGELFF.

In the case of this clone: Other DNA sequences in this sample translate to the same CDR3. The CDR3 DNA reads TGTGCCAGCAGCGTAGGGGGCAGGACTGAAGCTTTCTTT. This gives the protein CASSVGGRTEAFF. The chain links TRBV9 to TRBJ1-1; a possible D gene is TRBD1 (5 bases). CDR1 is SGDLS, CDR2 YYNGEE, per germline. Trimming removed 0 bases from V and 5 bases from J, with 8 bases in between. This CDR3 has 13 amino acids. Combining the CDR3 with reference TRBV9 and TRBJ1-1 gives the whole variable domain DSGVTQTPKHLITATGQRVTLRCSPRSGDLSVYWYQQSLDQGLQFLIQYYNGEERAKGNILERFSAQQFPDLHSELNLSSLELGDSALYFCASSVGGRTEAFFGQGTRLTVV.

This rearrangement joins TRBV7-2 to TRBJ2-7; tentatively, D is TRBD1 or TRBD2 (5 bases each). This CDR3 is built from 15 residues. CDR1 and CDR2 from the germline V gene are SGHTA and FQGNSA. Trimming shortened V by 6 bases and J by 1 base, and 16 bases separated the two germline ends. The CDR3 coding sequence is TGTGCCAGCAGGTTTGAGGGGAGTGTGTCCTACGAGCAGTACTTC. It codes for CASRFEGSVSYEQYF. Together with reference TRBV7-2 and TRBJ2-7, the CDR3 gives the full variable domain: GAGVSQSPSNKVTEKGKDVELRCDPISGHTALYWYRQSLGQGLEFLIYFQGNSAPDKSGLPSDRFSAERTGGSVSTLTIQRTQQEDSAVYLCASRFEGSVSYEQYFGPGTRLTVT.

The V gene is TRBV19, the J gene TRBJ2-3, with TRBD2 matching 14 bases. The junction had 6 bases not matched to a gene; V was cut back by 8 bases and J by 5 bases. This CDR3 is 15 amino acids long. The V gene's germline CDR1 is LNHDA and CDR2 SQIVND (reference sequence). CDR3 DNA sequence: TGTGCCAGTTCGGGACTAGCGGGAGTTGTAGATACGCAGTATTTT. Translated: CASSGLAGVVDTQYF.

In nucleotides, the CDR3 is TGCGCCAGCAGCGGCGCACAGGGGAACGAGCAGTACTTC. It codes for CASSGAQGNEQYF. This chain uses TRBV5-1 with TRBJ2-7, with 7 bases matching TRBD1. The CDR3 has 13 residues. Germline trimming cut 4 bases from V and 5 bases from J; bases unmatched to any gene: 6. The germline gives CDR1 SGHRS, CDR2 YFSETQ.

The chain employs TRBV6-5 and TRBJ2-5; 9 bases are shared with TRBD2. The CDR3 is 15 amino acids. Germline CDR1 reads MNHEY; CDR2 reads SVGAGI. Trimming at V came to 2 bases and at J to 5 bases, leaving 6 bases not matched to a gene. The CDR3: CASSYAGGPSETQYF. For the CDR3, the DNA is TGTGCCAGCAGTTACGCGGGAGGGCCGAGTGAGACCCAGTACTTC.

In this sample, this clone turned up once. The CDR3 region is CATSRAEGAPYNEQFF. CDR3 DNA: TGTGCCACCAGCAGAGCTGAGGGAGCGCCTTACAATGAGCAGTTCTTC. V gene TRBV15 combines with J gene TRBJ2-1; weak D call: TRBD2 (5 bases). Trimming took 1 base from V and 4 from J, leaving 14 bases between them. Germline V gene data show CDR1 as LNHNV and CDR2 as YYDKDF (reference sequence). The length of the CDR3 is 16 residues.

The J gene is TRBJ2-3, the V gene TRBV18; no definite D call. This CDR3 region has 15 residues. Germline V CDR1 and CDR2: KGHSH, LQKENI. V was cut by 4 bases and J by 0 bases, with 11 bases left in between. The CDR3, as DNA: TGTGCCAGCTCACAACGACCTGATAGCACAGATACGCAGTATTTT. It translates to CASSQRPDSTDTQYF.

This clone was found a few times. This same CDR3 is encoded by further DNA sequences in the sample. The chain combines TRBV2 with TRBJ2-7; perhaps TRBD1 as D (5 bases). The germline V gene encodes CDR1 SNHLY and CDR2 FYNNEI. With 3 bases removed from V and 0 bases from J, the gap between germline ends came to 6 bases. The CDR3 consists of 13 residues. Here the CDR3 DNA reads TGTGCCAGCAGTGACGACAGCTCCTACGAGCAGTACTTC. Translated: CASSDDSSYEQYF.

This chain connects TRBV28 to TRBJ1-2; no reliable D call. Germline lookup yields CDR1 MDHEN and CDR2 SYDVKM. Trimming left V 5 bases short and J 4 bases short, with 14 bases between. The CDR3 covers 14 residues. The CDR3 loop reads CASSPRGRFYGYTF. For the CDR3, the DNA is TGTGCCAGCAGTCCCCGCGGGCGGTTCTATGGCTACACCTTC.